This T cell receptor (beta chain) was captured by sequencing in a study of blood T cell repertoires in COVID-19. After removal of 5 bases from V and 1 base from J, the junction contained 5 bases not matched to a gene. Germline CDR1 and CDR2: SGHNT and YYREEE (reference sequence). The CDR3 is made up of 14 amino acids. Sequenced by immunoSEQ multiplex PCR; TCRdb stores in-frame clones only, minus some. The sample lists more than 300,000 clones, 85% to 90% occurring once. Sample: peripheral blood. This chain uses TRBV5-4 with TRBJ2-7; 8 nucleotides agree with TRBD1. This clonotype was sampled from a woman aged 70 to 79 with COVID-19, enrolled during active disease. CDR3 amino acids: CASRRGQGSYEQYF. The DNA for the CDR3 is TGTGCCAGCAGAAGAGGACAGGGTTCCTACGAGCAGTACTTC. Full variable domain (remainder filled in from reference TRBV5-4 and TRBJ2-7): ETGVTQSPTHLIKTRGQQVTLRCSSQSGHNTVSWYQQALGQGPQFIFQYYREEENGRGNFPPRFSGLQFPNYSSELNVNALELDDSALYLCASRRGQGSYEQYFGPGTRLTVT.